This is a list of T cell receptor beta chains from one sample in a study of OX40 agonist ivuxolimab in advanced cancers. Generated by immunoSEQ multiplex PCR, the TCRdb table keeps only in-frame clones and is missing some. The profile shows tens of thousands of clones, 80% to 95% of them singletons. Sample: CD4+ or CD8+ T cells sorted from blood, taken in a trial of the OX40 agonist ivuxolimab. The receptor set was obtained from an adult with an advanced solid tumor such as melanoma, head and neck, liver or kidney cancer. Both conserved end residues are part of each CDR3. The D gene is left open where the match is weak. A clone size is listed for some rows: how often the clone was seen (once, few, many), or a class if it is expanded.

CDR3 length	clone size	D gene	V gene	J gene	CDR3 protein	CDR3 DNA
14	-	-	TRBV6-5	TRBJ1-1	CASTRTGMNTEAFF	TGTGCCAGCACCCGGACGGGGATGAACACTGAAGCTTTCTTT
14	-	-	TRBV6-6	TRBJ2-3	CASSYSGPTDTQYF	TGTGCCAGCAGTTACTCAGGGCCCACAGATACGCAGTATTTT
11	-	-	TRBV7-6	TRBJ2-7	CASSSTYEQYF	TGTGCCAGCAGCTCCACGTACGAGCAGTACTTC
17	-	-	TRBV4-1	TRBJ1-4	CASSQRGPSEGDEKLFF	TGCGCCAGCAGCCAGAGGGGACCCTCGGAGGGTGATGAAAAACTGTTTTTT
16	-	-	TRBV4-2	TRBJ2-3	CASSQGDRGSTDTQYF	TGTGCCAGCAGCCAAGGTGATCGGGGCAGCACAGATACGCAGTATTTT
16	-	-	TRBV5-1	TRBJ2-7	CASSLITGTGSYEQYF	TGCGCCAGCAGCTTAATAACCGGGACTGGCTCCTACGAGCAGTACTTC
15	-	-	TRBV7-9	TRBJ2-3	CASSLEWGATDTQYF	TGTGCCAGCAGCTTAGAGTGGGGGGCCACAGATACGCAGTATTTT
17	-	TRBD1	TRBV4-1	TRBJ2-7	CASSQAILGGQVNEQYF	TGCGCCAGCAGCCAAGCGATACTTGGGGGACAGGTGAACGAGCAGTACTTC
15	once	TRBD1	TRBV11-2	TRBJ1-1	CASSLGTGWNTEAFF	TGTGCCAGCAGCTTAGGGACAGGGTGGAACACTGAAGCTTTCTTT
16	-	TRBD2	TRBV5-1	TRBJ2-5	CASSLSSGGLQETQYF	TGCGCCAGCAGCTTAAGTAGCGGGGGCCTCCAAGAGACCCAGTACTTC
15	-	TRBD1	TRBV6-6	TRBJ2-3	CASSYGQGDTDTQYF	TGTGCCAGCAGTTACGGGCAGGGGGATACAGATACGCAGTATTTT
14	-	TRBD1	TRBV19	TRBJ2-1	CASRSGQGGNEQFF	TGTGCCAGTAGGTCGGGACAGGGAGGGAATGAGCAGTTCTTC
14	-	-	TRBV10-3	TRBJ2-1	CAIRAGTGYNEQFF	TGTGCCATCAGAGCCGGGACGGGGTACAATGAGCAGTTCTTC
13	-	-	TRBV7-9	TRBJ1-3	CASSALQGNTIYF	TGTGCCAGCAGCGCGCTACAGGGAAACACCATATATTTT
15	-	-	TRBV2	TRBJ2-3	CASSVGQVYTDTQYF	TGTGCCAGCAGTGTTGGGCAGGTCTACACAGATACGCAGTATTTT
17	-	-	TRBV6-1	TRBJ1-3	CASSVSFVEGAGNTIYF	TGTGCCAGCAGTGTTAGTTTTGTGGAGGGGGCTGGAAACACCATATATTTT
15	-	-	TRBV19	TRBJ1-4	CASSTRGRVDEKLFF	TGTGCCAGTAGTACAAGGGGCAGGGTCGACGAAAAACTGTTTTTT
14	-	-	TRBV5-1	TRBJ1-1	CASSLRGAGTEAFF	TGCGCCAGCAGCTTGCGGGGGGCCGGCACTGAAGCTTTCTTT
13	-	-	TRBV7-3	TRBJ1-6	CASSPQYNSPLHF	TGTGCCAGCAGCCCCCAGTATAATTCACCCCTCCACTTT
14	-	-	TRBV6-6	TRBJ2-5	CASSSLGGQETQYF	TGTGCCAGCAGTTCTCTGGGGGGCCAAGAGACCCAGTACTTC
14	-	TRBD2	TRBV19	TRBJ2-1	CASSRSGTVGEQFF	TGTGCCAGTAGTCGGAGCGGGACCGTGGGGGAGCAGTTCTTC
15	once	TRBD1	TRBV5-1	TRBJ2-3	CASSPTGGAGDTQYF	TGCGCCAGCAGCCCGACAGGGGGCGCAGGGGATACGCAGTATTTT
15	few	-	TRBV6-1	TRBJ1-4	CASSDRLGMAEKLFF	TGTGCCAGCAGTGATCGACTGGGAATGGCGGAAAAACTGTTTTTT
15	once	-	TRBV27	TRBJ2-3	CASRVLGRGADTQYF	TGTGCCAGCAGAGTCCTTGGCAGGGGAGCGGATACGCAGTATTTT
14	-	-	TRBV5-8	TRBJ2-7	CASSLVERSYEQYF	TGTGCCAGCAGCTTGGTTGAACGGTCCTACGAGCAGTACTTC
13	-	TRBD1	TRBV5-1	TRBJ1-1	CASSPTGDERAFF	TGCGCCAGCAGCCCAACAGGGGACGAAAGAGCTTTCTTT
13	once	-	TRBV5-6	TRBJ1-2	CASSSGQIYGYTF	TGTGCCAGCAGCTCCGGACAGATCTATGGCTACACCTTC
14	-	TRBD2	TRBV5-1	TRBJ2-1	CASSLSGSNDEQFF	TGCGCCAGCAGCCTTAGCGGGAGTAACGATGAGCAGTTCTTC
13	-	-	TRBV19	TRBJ1-5	CASSKKYNQPQHF	TGTGCCAGTAGCAAGAAGTACAATCAGCCCCAGCATTTT
15	-	-	TRBV10-3	TRBJ1-2	CAIRRGTTANYGYTF	TGTGCCATCAGGAGGGGAACCACAGCTAACTATGGCTACACCTTC
14	once	-	TRBV5-1	TRBJ2-3	CASGPRSGTDTQYF	TGCGCCAGCGGGCCGCGGAGTGGTACAGATACGCAGTATTTT
18	-	TRBD2	TRBV5-1	TRBJ2-1	CASRDGGVVAGGPDEQFF	TGCGCCAGCAGGGACGGAGGGGTAGTAGCGGGAGGGCCGGATGAGCAGTTCTTC
18	-	-	TRBV4-2	TRBJ1-4	CASSLLRDGYATNEKLFF	TGTGCCAGCAGCCTCCTCCGGGACGGATATGCAACTAATGAAAAACTGTTTTTT
18	-	TRBD2	TRBV10-3	TRBJ2-1	CAISQLAGGASSYNEQFF	TGTGCCATCAGCCAACTAGCGGGGGGGGCGAGCTCCTACAATGAGCAGTTCTTC
15	-	TRBD1	TRBV11-1	TRBJ2-1	CASSPQPGGGNEQFF	TGTGCCAGCAGCCCCCAGCCAGGGGGTGGGAATGAGCAGTTCTTC
18	-	TRBD1	TRBV11-2	TRBJ2-7	CASSLGPYSTGQGGEQYF	TGTGCCAGCAGCTTAGGCCCGTATTCCACGGGACAGGGGGGCGAGCAGTACTTC
14	-	-	TRBV2	TRBJ2-3	CASTFRRESDTQYF	TGTGCCAGTACTTTCCGTAGGGAGTCAGATACGCAGTATTTT
12	-	TRBD1	TRBV5-1	TRBJ2-7	CASSYTGGEQYF	TGCGCCAGCAGCTATACAGGGGGGGAGCAGTACTTC
14	-	-	TRBV21-1	TRBJ1-1	CASSEEGDWTEAFF	TGTGCCAGCAGCGAGGAGGGGGATTGGACTGAAGCTTTCTTT
15	few	TRBD2	TRBV27	TRBJ2-7	CASSSWTSGNYEQYF	TGTGCCAGCAGTTCCTGGACTAGCGGGAACTACGAGCAGTACTTC
13	-	-	TRBV6-5	TRBJ1-1	CASSRGENTEAFF	TGTGCCAGCAGTAGGGGTGAAAACACTGAAGCTTTCTTT
15	-	-	TRBV10-3	TRBJ2-7	CAISEGGTSSYEQYF	TGTGCCATCAGTGAGGGGGGGACTTCTTCCTACGAGCAGTACTTC
16	few	-	TRBV7-9	TRBJ2-2	CASSYLAALGTGELFF	TGTGCCAGCAGCTATTTAGCGGCCCTGGGCACCGGGGAGCTGTTTTTT
13	few	-	TRBV7-9	TRBJ1-1	CASSPQGETEAFF	TGTGCCAGCAGCCCACAGGGAGAGACTGAAGCTTTCTTT
13	-	-	TRBV7-7	TRBJ1-1	CASSPETGTEAFF	TGTGCTAGCAGCCCCGAGACCGGAACTGAAGCTTTCTTT
15	-	TRBD2	TRBV5-4	TRBJ2-1	CASSSGLAVYNEQFF	TGTGCCAGCAGCTCTGGACTAGCGGTCTACAATGAGCAGTTCTTC
15	-	-	TRBV4-1	TRBJ2-1	CASSTRLLPYNEQFF	TGCGCCAGCAGCACCCGACTTCTTCCTTACAATGAGCAGTTCTTC
16	-	TRBD2	TRBV4-1	TRBJ2-3	CASSHLAGGPPDTQYF	TGCGCCAGCAGCCACCTAGCGGGGGGGCCGCCAGATACGCAGTATTTT
16	-	TRBD2	TRBV4-2	TRBJ2-3	CASSHSSGGTTDTQYF	TGTGCCAGCAGTCACTCTAGCGGGGGTACCACAGATACGCAGTATTTT
14	-	-	TRBV4-1	TRBJ2-1	CASSQVVAYNEQFF	TGCGCCAGCAGCCAAGTCGTGGCCTACAATGAGCAGTTCTTC